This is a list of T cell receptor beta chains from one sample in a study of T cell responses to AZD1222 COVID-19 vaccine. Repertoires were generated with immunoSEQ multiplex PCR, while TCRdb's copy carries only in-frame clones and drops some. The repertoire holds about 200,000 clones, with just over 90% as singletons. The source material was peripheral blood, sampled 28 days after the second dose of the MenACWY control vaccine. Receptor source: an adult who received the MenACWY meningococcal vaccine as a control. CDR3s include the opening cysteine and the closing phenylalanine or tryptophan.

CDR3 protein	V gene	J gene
CASSPSSPTGNEQFF	TRBV18	TRBJ2-1
CASSVEEGQGTHYEQYF	TRBV9	TRBJ2-7
CAWNSWKDRGSGTF	TRBV30	TRBJ1-2
CSVQMGAGSNTGELFF	TRBV29-1	TRBJ2-2
CASSYGGNLQAFF	TRBV6-2/TRBV6-3	TRBJ1-1
CASSPRVAGGLNEQFF	TRBV18	TRBJ2-1
CASRGQGRTEAFF	TRBV6-6	TRBJ1-1
CASSLGVSSNEQFF	TRBV7-8	TRBJ2-1
CASSDSGRPRKTQYF	TRBV6-4	TRBJ2-5
CASSTTWNTGELFF	TRBV7-2	TRBJ2-2
CASSEPKDRDDQPQHF	TRBV10-1	TRBJ1-5
CASGRTRSNTEAFF	TRBV11-3	TRBJ1-1
CASSGTGPSDYGYTF	TRBV25-1	TRBJ1-2
CASSSPGLAGHKQFF	TRBV7-2	TRBJ2-1
CSASSVNLGQLETQYF	TRBV20-1	TRBJ2-5
CASSQGGVSYNEQFF	TRBV4-1	TRBJ2-1
CASSEWAGSRFGEQYF	TRBV6-1	TRBJ2-7
CAWSAGQGAGYTF	TRBV30	TRBJ1-2
CASTLSRTLNSPLHF	TRBV27	TRBJ1-6
CAILNPDRGVEQYF	TRBV10-3	TRBJ2-7
CASSDSSNQPQHF	TRBV6-2/TRBV6-3	TRBJ1-5
CASSQDLIPYEQYF	TRBV4-3	TRBJ2-7
CASSGGRGLGSTEAFF	TRBV4-3	TRBJ1-1
CASSLGSSAYNEQFF	TRBV11-3	TRBJ2-1
CASSVVPGEETQYF	TRBV5-8	TRBJ2-5